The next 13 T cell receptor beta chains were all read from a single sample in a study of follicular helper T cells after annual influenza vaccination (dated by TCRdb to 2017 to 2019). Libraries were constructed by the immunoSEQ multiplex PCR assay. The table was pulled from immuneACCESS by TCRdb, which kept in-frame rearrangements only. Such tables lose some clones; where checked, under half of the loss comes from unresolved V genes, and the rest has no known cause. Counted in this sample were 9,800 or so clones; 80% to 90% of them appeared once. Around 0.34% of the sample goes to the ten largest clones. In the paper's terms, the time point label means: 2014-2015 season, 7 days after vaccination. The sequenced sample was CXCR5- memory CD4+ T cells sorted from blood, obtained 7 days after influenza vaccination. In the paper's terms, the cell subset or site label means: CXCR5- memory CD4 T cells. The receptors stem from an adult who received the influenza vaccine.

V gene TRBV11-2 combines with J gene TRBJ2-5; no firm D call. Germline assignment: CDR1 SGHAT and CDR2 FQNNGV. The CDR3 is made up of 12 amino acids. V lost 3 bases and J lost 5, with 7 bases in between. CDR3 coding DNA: TGTGCCAGCAGCTTTCGTACTGAGACCCAGTACTTC. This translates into CASSFRTETQYF.

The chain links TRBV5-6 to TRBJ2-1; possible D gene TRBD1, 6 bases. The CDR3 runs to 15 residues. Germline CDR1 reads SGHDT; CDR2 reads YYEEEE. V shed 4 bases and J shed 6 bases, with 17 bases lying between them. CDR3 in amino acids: CASSTWYRVGNEQFF. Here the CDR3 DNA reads TGTGCCAGCAGCACCTGGTACAGGGTCGGCAATGAGCAGTTCTTC.

The CDR3 here is CTSRPVRKTYGYTF. CDR3 bases: TGCACCAGCAGACCTGTGCGAAAGACCTATGGCTACACCTTC. The rearrangement uses TRBV1 and TRBJ1-2. TRBV1 has pseudogene status. This CDR3 region has 14 residues.

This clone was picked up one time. CDR3 in amino acids: CASSPTFGIYGYTF. The DNA for the CDR3 is TGCGCCAGCAGCCCGACCTTCGGAATCTATGGCTACACCTTC. The rearrangement uses TRBV4-3 and TRBJ1-2; D uncertain. Germline V CDR1 and CDR2: LGHNA, YSLEER. V lost 4 bases and J 4 bases, leaving 13 bases between the germline ends. The CDR3 has 14 amino acids.

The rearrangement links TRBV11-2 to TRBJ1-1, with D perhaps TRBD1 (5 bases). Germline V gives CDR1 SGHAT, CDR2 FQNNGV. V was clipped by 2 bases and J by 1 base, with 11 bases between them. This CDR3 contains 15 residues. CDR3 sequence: CASSLWGQGNTEAFF. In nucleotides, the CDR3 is TGTGCCAGCAGCTTATGGGGTCAGGGGAACACTGAAGCTTTCTTT. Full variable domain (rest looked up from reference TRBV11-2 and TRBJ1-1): EAGVAQSPRYKIIEKRQSVAFWCNPISGHATLYWYQQILGQGPKLLIQFQNNGVVDDSQLPKDRFSAERLKGVDSTLKIQPAKLEDSAVYLCASSLWGQGNTEAFFGQGTRLTVV.

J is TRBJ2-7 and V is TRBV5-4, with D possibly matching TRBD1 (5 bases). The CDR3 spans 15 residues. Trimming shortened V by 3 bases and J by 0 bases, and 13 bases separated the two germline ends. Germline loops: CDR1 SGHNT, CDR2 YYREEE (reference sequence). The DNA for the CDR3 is TGTGCCAGCAGCTCACAGGCCAAGAGCTCCTACGAGCAGTACTTC. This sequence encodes CASSSQAKSSYEQYF.

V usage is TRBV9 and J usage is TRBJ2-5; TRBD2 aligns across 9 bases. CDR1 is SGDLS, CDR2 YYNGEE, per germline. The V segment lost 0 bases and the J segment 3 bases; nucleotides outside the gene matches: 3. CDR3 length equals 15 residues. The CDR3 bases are TGTGCCAGCAGCGTAGGCCCTAGCGGGGAAGAGACCCAGTACTTC. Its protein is CASSVGPSGEETQYF.

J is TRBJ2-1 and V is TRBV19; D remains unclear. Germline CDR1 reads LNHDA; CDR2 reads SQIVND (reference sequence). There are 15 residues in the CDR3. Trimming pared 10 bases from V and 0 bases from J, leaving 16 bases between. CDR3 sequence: CATLAVGNSYNEQFF. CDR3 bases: TGTGCCACCCTTGCGGTTGGAAACTCCTACAATGAGCAGTTCTTC.

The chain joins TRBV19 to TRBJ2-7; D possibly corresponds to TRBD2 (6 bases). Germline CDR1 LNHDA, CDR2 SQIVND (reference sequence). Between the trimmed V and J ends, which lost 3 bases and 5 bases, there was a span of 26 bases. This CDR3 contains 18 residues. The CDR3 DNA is TGTGCCAGTAGTATCCTATCCGAAACAACCGGGAGCACCAACGAGCAGTACTTC. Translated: CASSILSETTGSTNEQYF.

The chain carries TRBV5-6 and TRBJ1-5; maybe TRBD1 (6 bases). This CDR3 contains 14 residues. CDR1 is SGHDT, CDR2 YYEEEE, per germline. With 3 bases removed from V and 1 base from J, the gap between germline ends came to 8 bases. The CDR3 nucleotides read TGTGCCAGCAGCTCCACAGGGAGCAATCAGCCCCAGCATTTT. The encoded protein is CASSSTGSNQPQHF.

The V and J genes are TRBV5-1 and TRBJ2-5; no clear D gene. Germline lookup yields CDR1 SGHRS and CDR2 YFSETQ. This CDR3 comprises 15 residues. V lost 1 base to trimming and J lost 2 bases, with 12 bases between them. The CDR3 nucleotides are TGCGCCAGCAGCTTGTACCCGGAAGTACAAGAGACCCAGTACTTC. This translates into CASSLYPEVQETQYF.

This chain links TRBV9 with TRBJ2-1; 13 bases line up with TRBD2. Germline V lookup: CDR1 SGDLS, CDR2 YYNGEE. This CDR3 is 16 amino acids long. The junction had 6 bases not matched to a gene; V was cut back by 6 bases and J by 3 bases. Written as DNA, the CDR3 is TGTGCCAGCACGAGGACTAGCGGGAGACACTACAATGAGCAGTTCTTC. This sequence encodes CASTRTSGRHYNEQFF.

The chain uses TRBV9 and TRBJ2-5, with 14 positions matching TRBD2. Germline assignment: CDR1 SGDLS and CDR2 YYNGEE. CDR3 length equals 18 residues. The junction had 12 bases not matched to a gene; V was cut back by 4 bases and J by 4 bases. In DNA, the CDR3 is TGTGCCAGCAGCCGACTCCCGGGACTAGCGGGGGCACGAGAGACCCAGTACTTC. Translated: CASSRLPGLAGARETQYF.